Listed below are T cell receptor beta chains from one sample, sequenced in a study of tumor and adjacent non-tumor tissue in lung cancer. TCRdb itself ran the multiplex PCR reads through MiXCR, one entry per CDR3 protein. This repertoire shows about 66,000 distinct CDR3 sequences, around three quarters found once; its top ten account for roughly 27%. The specimen was lung tumor tissue. All receptors come from a man aged 60-69 years with non-small cell lung cancer. Each CDR3 is given with its conserved first and last residue. The D gene is left open where the match is weak. Not every row has a clone size; where given, it reads once, few, many or a size class.

J | V | D | size | CDR3 | DNA
TRBJ1-1 | TRBV20-1 | NA | NA | CRAGKGAEAFF | TGCAGAGCGGGCAAGGGCGCTGAAGCTTTCTTT
TRBJ2-1 | TRBV6-1 | TRBD2 | medium-sized | CASSRTSGDNEQFF | TGTGCCAGCAGCCGGACTAGCGGGGACAATGAGCAGTTCTTC
TRBJ2-4 | TRBV20-1 | NA | NA | CSARDMSWQLNIQYF | TGCAGTGCTAGAGATATGTCCTGGCAACTTAACATTCAATACTTC
TRBJ1-2 | TRBV14 | NA | few | CASSQVNAHYGYTF | TGTGCCAGCAGCCAAGTAAACGCCCACTATGGCTACACCTTC
TRBJ1-2 | TRBV11-2 | NA | many | CASSPGGARGYTF | TGTGCCAGCAGTCCCGGGGGGGCACGCGGCTACACCTTC
TRBJ2-3 | TRBV6-5 | NA | once | CASSYQLQSTNTQYF | TGTGCCAGCAGTTACCAGCTTCAGAGCACAAATACACAGTATTTT
TRBJ2-3 | TRBV5-6 | TRBD2 | many | CASSLPLASGRTGLTDTQYF | TGTGCCAGCAGCTTGCCGCTCGCTAGCGGGAGGACCGGCCTCACAGATACGCAGTATTTT
TRBJ2-1 | TRBV20-1 | NA | NA | CSTRTVAGGHHEQFF | TGTAGTACCAGAACTGTAGCAGGAGGGCACCATGAGCAGTTCTTC
TRBJ2-1 | TRBV7-8 | TRBD2 | NA | CASVLLMGTSYNEQFF | TGTGCCAGCGTCCTCCTTATGGGGACTAGTTACAATGAGCAGTTCTTC
TRBJ2-1 | TRBV5-4 | NA | NA | CASSFARRPLDEQFF | TGTGCCAGCAGCTTCGCCCGGAGGCCCCTAGATGAGCAGTTCTTC
TRBJ1-1 | TRBV11-2 | NA | few | CARSTGPMKNEAFF | TGTGCCAGAAGCACGGGCCCCATGAAAAATGAAGCTTTCTTT
TRBJ1-6 | TRBV20-1 | TRBD1 | many | CSARTGGNSPLHF | TGCAGTGCCCGGACAGGGGGGAATTCACCCCTCCACTTT
TRBJ2-1 | TRBV6-2/TRBV6-3 | TRBD2 | NA | CASSYSPTSGIYDEQLF | TGTGCCAGCAGTTACTCTCCGACTAGCGGGATCTACGATGAGCAGTTATTC
TRBJ2-5 | TRBV29-1 | NA | NA | CNASYSYREETQYF | TGCAACGCCTCGTACAGTTACCGCGAAGAGACCCAGTACTTC
TRBJ2-7 | TRBV6-1 | NA | NA | CANSENHEQYF | TGTGCTAACAGTGAAAACCACGAGCAGTACTTC
TRBJ2-1 | TRBV12-3/TRBV12-4 | NA | NA | CASRFPQRDHNEQFF | TGTGCTAGCAGATTCCCTCAGCGTGACCACAATGAGCAGTTCTTC
TRBJ2-3 | TRBV6-6 | TRBD2 | NA | CASRYLPTGGDTQYF | TGTGCCAGCAGATATCTCCCCACGGGAGGAGATACACAGTATTTT
TRBJ1-5 | TRBV20-1 | NA | once | CIARDSGSYSNQPQHF | TGCATTGCTAGAGATTCGGGATCATATAGCAACCAGCCCCAGCATTTT
TRBJ1-2 | TRBV6-1 | TRBD1 | medium-sized | CASSVVAGGAYGYTF | TGTGCCAGCAGTGTCGTAGCAGGGGGGGCCTATGGCTACACCTTC
TRBJ2-1 | TRBV29-1 | NA | NA | CSVDLDSSYNEQFF | TGCAGCGTTGACCTGGACTCCTCCTACAACGAGCAGTTCTTC
TRBJ2-1 | TRBV6-5 | NA | once | CASSYGSGGDNEQFF | TGTGCTAGCAGTTACGGTAGCGGAGGAGACAATGAGCAGTTCTTC
TRBJ1-1 | TRBV11-3 | NA | NA | CASNLGCRETSNIEAFF | TGTGCCAGCAACCTAGGGTGCCGCGAGACATCAAACATTGAAGCTTTCTTT
TRBJ1-1 | TRBV11-2 | NA | many | CASSLAGSNEAFF | TGTGCCAGCAGCTTAGCAGGGAGTAATGAAGCTTTCTTT
TRBJ2-1 | TRBV20-1 | NA | many | CSASIYNEQFF | TGCAGTGCTTCGATATACAATGAGCAGTTCTTC
TRBJ1-1 | TRBV29-1 | NA | NA | CSALRHTNTEAFF | TGCAGCGCACTCAGACATACAAACACTGAAGCTTTCTTT
TRBJ1-5 | TRBV6-1 | NA | NA | CASNEGGATNQPRHF | TGTGCCAGCAATGAAGGGGGGGCGACCAATCAGCCCCGGCATTTT
TRBJ2-7 | TRBV20-1 | NA | NA | CNAGRGPDEQYF | TGCAATGCTGGTCGGGGGCCTGACGAGCAGTACTTC